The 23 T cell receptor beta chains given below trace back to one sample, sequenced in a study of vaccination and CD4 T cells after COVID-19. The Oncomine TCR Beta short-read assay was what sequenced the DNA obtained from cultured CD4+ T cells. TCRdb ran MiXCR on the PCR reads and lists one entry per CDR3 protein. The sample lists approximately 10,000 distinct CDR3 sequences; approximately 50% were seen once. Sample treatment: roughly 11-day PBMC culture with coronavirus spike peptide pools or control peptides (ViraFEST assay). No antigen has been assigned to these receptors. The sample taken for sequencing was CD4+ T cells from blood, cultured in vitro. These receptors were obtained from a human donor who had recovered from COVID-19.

The chain's CDR3 is CASSYLDDGNQPQHF. For the CDR3, the DNA is TGTGCCAGCAGTTACCTCGACGACGGGAATCAGCCCCAGCATTTT. The chain employs TRBV6-2 or TRBV6-3 and TRBJ1-5, with D uncertain. The CDR3 spans 15 residues. Germline-derived CDR1 and CDR2 are MNHEY and SVGEGT. Trimming stripped 2 bases from V and 4 bases from J, with 12 bases between.

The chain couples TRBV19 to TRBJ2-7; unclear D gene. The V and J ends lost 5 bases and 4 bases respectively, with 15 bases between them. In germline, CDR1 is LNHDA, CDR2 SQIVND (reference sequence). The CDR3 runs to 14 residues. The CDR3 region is CASSVNLVAYEQYF. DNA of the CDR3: TGTGCCAGTAGTGTGAACTTAGTGGCATACGAGCAGTACTTC.

The CDR3 nucleotides are TGTGCCAGCAGTTTAGGGGGGCTGGGTGATGGCTACACCTTC. Translating gives CASSLGGLGDGYTF. V gene TRBV28 combines with J gene TRBJ1-2; TRBD1 might be the D (6 bases). Between the trimmed V and J ends, which lost 2 bases and 6 bases, there was a span of 13 bases. The CDR3 contains 14 residues. Germline loops: CDR1 MDHEN, CDR2 SYDVKM.

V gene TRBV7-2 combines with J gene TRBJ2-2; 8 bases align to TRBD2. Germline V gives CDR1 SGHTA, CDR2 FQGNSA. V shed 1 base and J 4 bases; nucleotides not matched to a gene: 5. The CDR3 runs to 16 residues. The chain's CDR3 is CASSLGSGGLTGELFF. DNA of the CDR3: TGTGCCAGCAGCTTAGGCAGCGGGGGTCTCACCGGGGAGCTGTTTTTT.

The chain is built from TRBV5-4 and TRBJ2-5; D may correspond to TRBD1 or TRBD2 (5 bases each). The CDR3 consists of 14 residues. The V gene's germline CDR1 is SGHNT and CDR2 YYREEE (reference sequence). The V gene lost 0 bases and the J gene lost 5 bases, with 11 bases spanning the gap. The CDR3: CASSLVGEWETQYF. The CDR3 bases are TGTGCCAGCAGCTTGGTAGGGGAGTGGGAGACCCAGTACTTC.

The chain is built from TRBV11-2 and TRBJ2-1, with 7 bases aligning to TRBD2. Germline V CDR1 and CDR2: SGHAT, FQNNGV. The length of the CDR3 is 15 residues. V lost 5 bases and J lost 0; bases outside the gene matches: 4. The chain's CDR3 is CASSQVAGSYNEQFF. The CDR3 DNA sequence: TGTGCCAGCAGCCAGGTAGCGGGCTCCTACAATGAGCAGTTCTTC.

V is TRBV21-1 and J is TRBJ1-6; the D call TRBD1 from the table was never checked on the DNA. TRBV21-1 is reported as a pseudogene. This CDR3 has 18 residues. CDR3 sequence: CASSKDHGRGQGDSPLHF. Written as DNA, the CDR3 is TGTGCCAGCAGCAAAGATCATGGGAGGGGACAGGGAGATTCACCCCTCCACTTT.

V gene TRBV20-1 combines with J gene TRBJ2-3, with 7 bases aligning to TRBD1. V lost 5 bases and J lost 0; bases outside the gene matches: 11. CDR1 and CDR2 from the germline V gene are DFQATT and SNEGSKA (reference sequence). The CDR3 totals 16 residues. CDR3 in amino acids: CSALWDGTASTDTQYF. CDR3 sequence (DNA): TGCAGTGCTCTATGGGACGGGACAGCTAGCACAGATACGCAGTATTTT.

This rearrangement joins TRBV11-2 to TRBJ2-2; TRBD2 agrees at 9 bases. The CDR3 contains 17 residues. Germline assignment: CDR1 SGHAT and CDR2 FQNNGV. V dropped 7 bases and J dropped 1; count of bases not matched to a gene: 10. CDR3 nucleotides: TGTGCCAGCACCGACTTAGGGCGGGAGGGGAACACCGGGGAGCTGTTTTTT. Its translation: CASTDLGREGNTGELFF.

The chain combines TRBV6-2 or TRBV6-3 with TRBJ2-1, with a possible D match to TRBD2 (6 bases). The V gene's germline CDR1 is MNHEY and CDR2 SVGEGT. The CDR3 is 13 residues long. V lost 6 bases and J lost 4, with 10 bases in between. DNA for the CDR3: TGTGCCAGCAGCCTCCGGGGGTACAATGAGCAGTTCTTC. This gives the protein CASSLRGYNEQFF.

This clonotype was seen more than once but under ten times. The CDR3 region is CASSYSPTRGQFTDTQYF. DNA for the CDR3: TGTGCCAGCAGTTACTCACCGACCAGGGGGCAGTTCACAGATACGCAGTATTTT. The V call is TRBV6-2 or TRBV6-3, the J call TRBJ2-3, with 8 bases aligning to TRBD1. Germline V lookup: CDR1 MNHEY, CDR2 SVGEGT. The V segment lost 0 bases and the J segment 2 bases; nucleotides outside the gene matches: 10. The CDR3 contains 18 residues.

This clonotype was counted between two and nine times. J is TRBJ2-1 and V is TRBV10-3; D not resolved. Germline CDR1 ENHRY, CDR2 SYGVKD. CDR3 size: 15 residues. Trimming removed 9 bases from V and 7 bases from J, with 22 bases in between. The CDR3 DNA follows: TGTGCCATTGCCTCGGTGGGGTATTATGGGAATGAGCAGTTCTTC. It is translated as CAIASVGYYGNEQFF.

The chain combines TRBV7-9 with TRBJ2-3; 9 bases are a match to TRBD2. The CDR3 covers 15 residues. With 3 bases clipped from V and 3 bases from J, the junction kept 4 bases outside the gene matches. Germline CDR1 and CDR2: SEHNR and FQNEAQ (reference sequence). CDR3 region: CASSFRREGTDTQYF. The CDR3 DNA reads TGTGCCAGCAGCTTTAGGCGGGAGGGGACAGATACGCAGTATTTT.

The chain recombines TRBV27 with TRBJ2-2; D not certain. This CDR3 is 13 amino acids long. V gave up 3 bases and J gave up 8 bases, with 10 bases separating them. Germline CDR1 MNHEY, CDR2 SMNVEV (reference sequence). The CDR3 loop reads CASSFHSSGELFF. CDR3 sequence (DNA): TGTGCCAGCAGTTTTCATTCTTCAGGGGAGCTGTTTTTT.

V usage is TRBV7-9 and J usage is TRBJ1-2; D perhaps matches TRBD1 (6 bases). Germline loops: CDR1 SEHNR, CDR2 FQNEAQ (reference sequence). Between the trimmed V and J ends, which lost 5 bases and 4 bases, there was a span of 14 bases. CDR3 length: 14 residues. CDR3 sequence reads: CASSHYGGPYGYTF. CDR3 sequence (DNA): TGTGCCAGCAGCCACTATGGGGGCCCCTATGGCTACACCTTC.

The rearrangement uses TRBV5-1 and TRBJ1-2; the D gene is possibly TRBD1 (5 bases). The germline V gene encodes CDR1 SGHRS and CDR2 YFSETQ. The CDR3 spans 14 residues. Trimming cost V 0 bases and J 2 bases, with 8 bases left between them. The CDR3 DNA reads TGCGCCAGCAGCTTGGGAGGGGAAAACTATGGCTACACCTTC. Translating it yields CASSLGGENYGYTF.

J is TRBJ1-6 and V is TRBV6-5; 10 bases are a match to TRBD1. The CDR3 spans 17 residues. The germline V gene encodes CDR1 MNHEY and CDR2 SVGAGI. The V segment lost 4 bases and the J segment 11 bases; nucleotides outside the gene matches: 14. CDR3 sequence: CASSLHLPGQGFTPLHF. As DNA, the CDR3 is TGTGCCAGCAGTTTACACCTCCCGGGACAGGGGTTTACACCCCTCCACTTT.

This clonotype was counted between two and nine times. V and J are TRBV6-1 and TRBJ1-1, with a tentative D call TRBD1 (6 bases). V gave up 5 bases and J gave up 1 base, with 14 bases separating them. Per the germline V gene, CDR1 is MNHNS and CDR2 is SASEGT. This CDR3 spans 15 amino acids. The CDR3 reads CASSLGLQGNTEAFF. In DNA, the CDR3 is TGTGCCAGCAGTCTTGGACTACAGGGGAACACTGAAGCTTTCTTT.

The DNA of the CDR3 is TGTGCCAGCAGCTTAGTTCATGGCTACGAGCAGTACTTC. As protein: CASSLVHGYEQYF. The V and J genes are TRBV7-2 and TRBJ2-7; D gene ambiguous. The CDR3 is 13 amino acids. Germline CDR1 is SGHTA and CDR2 is FQGNSA. V lost 1 base, J lost 3 bases, and 7 bases lay in between.

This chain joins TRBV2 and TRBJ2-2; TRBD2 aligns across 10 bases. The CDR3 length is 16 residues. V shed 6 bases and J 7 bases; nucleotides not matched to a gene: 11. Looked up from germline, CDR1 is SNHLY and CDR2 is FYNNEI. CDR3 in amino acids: CASSASGGARGGELFF. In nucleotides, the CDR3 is TGTGCCAGCAGCGCGAGCGGGGGGGCCAGGGGCGGGGAGCTGTTTTTT.

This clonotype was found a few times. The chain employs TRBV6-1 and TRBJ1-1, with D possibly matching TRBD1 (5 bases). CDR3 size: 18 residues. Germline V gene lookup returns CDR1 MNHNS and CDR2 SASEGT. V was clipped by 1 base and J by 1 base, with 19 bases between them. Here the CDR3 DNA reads TGTGCCAGCAGTGAAGAGTCGGCAGGAGGGGCAGGGAACACTGAAGCTTTCTTT. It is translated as CASSEESAGGAGNTEAFF.

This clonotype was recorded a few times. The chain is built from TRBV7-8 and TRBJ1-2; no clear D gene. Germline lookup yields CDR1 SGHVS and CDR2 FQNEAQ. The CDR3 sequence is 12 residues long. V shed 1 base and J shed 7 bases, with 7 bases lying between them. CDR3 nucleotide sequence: TGTGCCAGCAGCTTAGGGGCCGCTGGCTACACCTTC. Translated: CASSLGAAGYTF.

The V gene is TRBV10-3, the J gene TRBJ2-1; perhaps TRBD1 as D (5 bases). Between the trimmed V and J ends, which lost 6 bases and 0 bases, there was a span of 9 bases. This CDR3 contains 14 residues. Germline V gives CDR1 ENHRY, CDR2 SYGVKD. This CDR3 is CAISGDSSYNEQFF. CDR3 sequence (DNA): TGTGCCATCAGCGGAGACAGCTCCTACAATGAGCAGTTCTTC.